A selection of T cell receptor beta chains follows, all from one sample in a study of blood T cell repertoires in COVID-19. Sequenced by immunoSEQ multiplex PCR; TCRdb stores in-frame clones only, minus some. The top ten clones hold around 2% of a sample with around 150,000 clones, roughly 93% of them seen once. The sequenced sample was peripheral blood. The source is a woman in her fifties or sixties with COVID-19, enrolled during active disease. Both conserved end residues are part of each CDR3. A D gene is named only where the DNA matches it firmly. Only part of the rows carry a size: once, few, many, or a class if the clone is expanded.

clone_size j_call d_call v_call cdr3_aa cdr3_nt
NA TRBJ2-5 NA TRBV11-2 CASSPGGQETQYF TGTGCCAGCAGCCCGGGTGGGCAAGAGACCCAGTACTTC
NA TRBJ2-2 NA TRBV7-3 CASRGIGSGELFF TGTGCCAGTCGAGGGATTGGTAGCGGGGAGCTGTTTTTT
NA TRBJ1-2 NA TRBV20-1 CSASTGNYGYTF TGCAGTGCTAGTACCGGGAACTATGGCTACACCTTC
NA TRBJ1-1 NA TRBV6-2/TRBV6-3 CASSYPRTGYKLFMNTEAFF TGTGCCAGCAGTTACCCTAGAACAGGGTACAAGCTTTTTATGAACACTGAAGCTTTCTTT
NA TRBJ1-3 TRBD1 TRBV18 CASSPQGAAGNTIYF TGTGCCAGCTCGCCACAGGGGGCGGCTGGAAACACCATATATTTT
NA TRBJ2-2 NA TRBV6-5 CATLWPSNTGELFF TGTGCCACCTTGTGGCCCTCAAACACCGGGGAGCTGTTTTTT
NA TRBJ2-7 NA TRBV7-9 CASSLVRGGGEQYF TGTGCCAGCAGCTTAGTCAGGGGCGGGGGCGAGCAGTACTTC
few TRBJ2-2 NA TRBV6-5 CVSEGFTGELFF TGTGTTTCGGAGGGGTTTACCGGGGAGCTGTTTTTT
NA TRBJ1-1 NA TRBV6-6 CASSPKGAEAFF TGTGCCAGCAGTCCCAAGGGGGCTGAAGCTTTCTTT
NA TRBJ2-3 NA TRBV7-3 CASSLSEGRGWTDTQYF TGTGCCAGCAGCTTATCCGAGGGCAGGGGTTGGACAGATACGCAGTATTTT
NA TRBJ1-2 NA TRBV21-1 CASSSSPQGRENYGYTF TGTGCCAGCAGCTCATCTCCTCAGGGAAGAGAAAACTATGGCTACACCTTC
NA TRBJ1-6 NA TRBV19 CASSIGDENSPLHF TGTGCCAGTAGTATAGGAGATGAAAATTCACCCCTCCACTTT
NA TRBJ1-6 NA TRBV5-4 CASSPSGGRPNSPLHF TGTGCCAGCAGCCCTAGTGGGGGCCGTCCCAATTCACCCCTCCACTTT
NA TRBJ1-1 TRBD1 TRBV28 CASIMTGGYTEAFF TGTGCCAGCATTATGACAGGGGGGTACACTGAAGCTTTCTTT
NA TRBJ2-4 TRBD1 TRBV24-1 CATSDADRAENIQYF TGTGCCACCAGTGATGCGGACAGGGCGGAAAACATTCAGTACTTC
NA TRBJ1-1 NA TRBV29-1 CSVDWKGGKRTEAFF TGCAGCGTTGACTGGAAGGGAGGGAAGAGGACTGAAGCTTTCTTT
NA TRBJ2-1 NA TRBV4-2 CASSQERTRGNEQFF TGTGCCAGCAGCCAAGAGAGAACCAGGGGCAATGAGCAGTTCTTC
NA TRBJ2-3 TRBD1 TRBV14 CASSQDDRPGGKYTQYF TGTGCCAGCAGCCAAGATGATAGGCCAGGGGGCAAGTATACGCAGTATTTT
NA TRBJ1-5 TRBD1 TRBV27 CASTGTGDHSNQPQHF TGTGCCAGCACCGGGACAGGGGACCATAGCAATCAGCCCCAGCATTTT
once TRBJ2-3 TRBD2 TRBV3-1/TRBV3-2 CASSLNSGGTDTQYF TGTGCCAGCAGCCTCAATAGCGGGGGCACAGATACGCAGTATTTT
NA TRBJ2-1 NA TRBV21-1 CASSKGVGQGIGDEQFF NA
NA TRBJ1-1 NA TRBV19 CASTPHSMNTEAFF TGTGCCAGTACCCCACATAGCATGAACACTGAAGCTTTCTTT
NA TRBJ2-1 NA TRBV9 CASSVLPFPGHEQFF TGTGCCAGCAGCGTACTACCCTTTCCTGGGCATGAGCAGTTCTTC
NA TRBJ2-3 TRBD1 TRBV7-3 CASSLRTGLGTDTQYF TGTGCCAGCAGCTTAAGGACAGGGCTGGGGACAGATACGCAGTATTTT
NA TRBJ2-5 TRBD2 TRBV6-5 CASTLAGGGETQYF TGTGCCAGCACGCTCGCGGGGGGAGGAGAGACCCAGTACTTC
NA TRBJ2-3 TRBD2 TRBV5-1 CASRTGAGGTDTQYF TGCGCCAGCAGAACCGGAGCGGGGGGCACAGATACGCAGTATTTT
NA TRBJ2-7 TRBD2 TRBV3-1/TRBV3-2 CASSQGYSGGAYEQYF TGTGCCAGCAGCCAAGGATATAGCGGGGGGGCCTACGAGCAGTACTTC
NA TRBJ1-1 TRBD1 TRBV6-5 CASSHRGVSTEAFF TGTGCCAGCAGTCACAGGGGGGTGTCCACTGAAGCTTTCTTT
NA TRBJ1-1 TRBD1 TRBV11-2 CASRVPGQRDTEAFF TGTGCCAGCAGGGTCCCGGGACAGCGAGACACTGAAGCTTTCTTT
NA TRBJ1-1 NA TRBV12-3/TRBV12-4 CASSFGTNTEAFF TGTGCCAGCAGTTTTGGCACGAACACTGAAGCTTTCTTT
once TRBJ2-5 NA TRBV6-5 CASRQAGRETQYF TGTGCCAGCAGGCAAGCGGGCCGGGAGACCCAGTACTTC
NA TRBJ1-2 TRBD1 TRBV4-3 CASSQDIGQGIQGYTF TGCGCCAGCAGCCAAGATATTGGACAGGGCATACAAGGCTACACCTTC
NA TRBJ2-7 NA TRBV6-1 CASSEHIRDEQYF TGTGCCAGCAGTGAACATATCCGGGACGAGCAGTACTTC
NA TRBJ2-6 NA TRBV5-4 CASSPWEGANVLTF TGTGCCAGCAGCCCCTGGGAGGGGGCCAACGTCCTGACTTTC
NA TRBJ1-2 NA TRBV9 CASSVSPGRRGGYTF TGTGCCAGCAGCGTAAGCCCAGGCCGACGTGGGGGCTACACCTTC
NA TRBJ1-5 NA TRBV27 CASSQVGNQPQHF TGTGCCAGCAGTCAGGTGGGCAATCAGCCCCAGCATTTT
NA TRBJ2-7 TRBD1 TRBV24-1 CATSDQTGRNSYEQYF TGTGCCACCAGTGACCAGACAGGGCGCAACTCCTACGAGCAGTACTTC
once TRBJ1-3 NA TRBV4-2 CASSQDRGDPGSGNTIYF TGTGCCAGCAGCCAAGATCGGGGGGATCCAGGCTCTGGAAACACCATATATTTT
NA TRBJ1-1 NA TRBV19 CASMRRGGHTEAFF TGTGCCAGTATGCGTAGGGGAGGGCACACTGAAGCTTTCTTT
NA TRBJ1-5 NA TRBV19 CASRSAHSNQPQHF TGTGCGTCGAGGTCGGCACATAGCAATCAGCCCCAGCATTTT
NA TRBJ2-3 NA TRBV5-8 CASSFLERGTDTQYF TGTGCCAGCAGCTTTTTAGAACGGGGGACAGATACGCAGTATTTT
NA TRBJ1-6 NA TRBV5-3 CARSLPDGRGGSSSYNSPLHF TGTGCCAGAAGCCTACCGGACGGAAGGGGGGGGTCCTCCTCCTATAATTCACCCCTCCACTTT
NA TRBJ1-1 NA TRBV30 CACNTMNTEAFF TGTGCCTGCAACACAATGAACACTGAAGCTTTCTTT
NA TRBJ1-6 TRBD1 TRBV30 CAWRGQAGNSPLHF TGTGCCTGGAGGGGACAGGCCGGAAATTCACCCCTCCACTTT
NA TRBJ1-6 TRBD1 TRBV18 CASSTGTGQSPLHF TGTGCCAGCTCAACAGGGACAGGGCAATCACCCCTCCACTTT
NA TRBJ2-1 TRBD2 TRBV5-1 CASSLGTSGLGEQFF TGCGCCAGCAGCTTAGGGACTAGCGGCTTAGGTGAGCAGTTCTTC
NA TRBJ1-4 NA TRBV4-2 CASSQVRIGANEKLFF TGTGCCAGCAGCCAAGTTAGGATAGGGGCTAATGAAAAACTGTTTTTT
NA TRBJ1-1 NA TRBV10-3 CAISKQGSNTEAFF TGTGCCATCAGTAAACAGGGATCGAACACTGAAGCTTTCTTT
NA TRBJ2-7 NA TRBV20-1 CSASGQGFSYEQYF TGCAGTGCTAGTGGCCAGGGTTTTTCCTACGAGCAGTACTTC
NA TRBJ2-7 NA TRBV4-1 CASSQGSAREQYF TGCGCCAGCAGCCAAGGGTCCGCGCGGGAGCAGTACTTC
NA TRBJ1-4 TRBD1 TRBV6-5 CASRPGTGYEKLFF TGTGCCAGCAGACCCGGGACAGGGTATGAAAAACTGTTTTTT
NA TRBJ1-4 NA TRBV19 CASRAFGGEEKLFF TGTGCCAGTAGAGCGTTTGGGGGGGAGGAAAAACTGTTTTTT
NA TRBJ2-1 NA TRBV6-6 CASRRGASSYNEQFF TGTGCCAGCAGACGAGGGGCCTCGTCCTACAATGAGCAGTTCTTC
NA TRBJ2-4 TRBD2 TRBV6-5 CASSYMWGGENIQYF TGTGCCAGCAGTTACATGTGGGGAGGGGAAAACATTCAGTACTTC
NA TRBJ2-7 TRBD1 TRBV7-8 CASSLPPPGQGAREQYF TGTGCCAGCAGCTTACCACCCCCTGGGCAGGGGGCGCGGGAGCAGTACTTC
NA TRBJ2-1 NA TRBV3-1/TRBV3-2 CASSQDSEGGCHEQFF TGTGCCAGCAGCCAAGATTCGGAGGGAGGATGTCATGAGCAGTTCTTC
NA TRBJ2-1 TRBD2 TRBV11-2 CASSLAPGGSGHEQFF TGTGCCAGCAGCCTCGCCCCGGGGGGATCCGGGCATGAGCAGTTCTTC
NA TRBJ1-4 TRBD1 TRBV19 CASNGRGLVGNEKLFF TGTGCTAGTAATGGTAGGGGGCTGGTTGGTAATGAAAAACTGTTTTTT
NA TRBJ2-4 TRBD2 TRBV11-2 CASSLVASGVRGNIQYF TGTGCCAGCAGCTTAGTTGCTAGCGGGGTTAGAGGGAACATTCAGTACTTC
once TRBJ1-1 NA TRBV19 CASSEGVGTEAFF TGTGCCTCTAGTGAGGGCGTTGGCACTGAAGCTTTCTTT